The 11 T cell receptor beta chains below all came from one sample that was sequenced in a study of low-dose radiotherapy and immunotherapy resistance in tumors. Both TCRalpha and TCRbeta chains were reverse transcribed with V-gene-specific primers. For amplifying TCRs, the PCR ran for 15 to 20 cycles with Phusion, which was used together with a constant-region primer and the adapter on the V primers. One entry per CDR3 protein results from TCRdb running MiXCR on the reads. The sample shows tens of thousands of distinct CDR3 sequences, under 30% of them seen only once. Sample time point: after trial treatment. Noted treatment: LDRT plus nivolumab, ipilimumab, low-dose cyclophosphamide and aspirin (RACIN trial). Sequenced material: PBMCs, taken after low-dose radiotherapy plus immunotherapy. The receptors shown here come from a male donor with prostate cancer.

This clonotype was counted ten times or more. The rearrangement links TRBV19 to TRBJ2-7, with 8 bases fitting TRBD1. This CDR3 is built from 14 residues. Germline assignment: CDR1 LNHDA and CDR2 SQIVND (reference sequence). The ends lost 10 bases at V and 3 bases at J; junction bases unmatched: 11. The CDR3 region has the DNA TGTGCCACCTCCTCAGGGGGCATTTACTACGAGCAGTACTTC. This encodes CATSSGGIYYEQYF.

Ten or more counts support this clonotype. This chain uses TRBV27 with TRBJ2-7; 12 bases fit TRBD1. Losses at the gene ends were 1 base for V and 7 bases for J; bases not matched to a gene: 5. CDR1 is MNHEY and CDR2 is SMNVEV in the germline V gene (reference sequence). The CDR3 is 15 amino acids. The CDR3 sequence: CASSLLGQGAQEQYF. The CDR3 coding sequence is TGTGCCAGCAGTTTATTGGGACAGGGGGCTCAAGAGCAGTACTTC.

This clonotype was seen many times. The rearrangement joins TRBV5-1 to TRBJ2-2, with a possible D match to TRBD1 (5 bases). The CDR3 runs to 18 residues. Germline CDR1 is SGHRS and CDR2 is YFSETQ. V dropped 1 base and J dropped 4 bases, with 20 bases sitting between them. CDR3 in amino acids: CASSLFFAGQGGTGELFF. The CDR3 bases are TGCGCCAGCAGCTTGTTTTTTGCTGGCCAGGGTGGCACCGGGGAGCTGTTTTTT.

Many counts were recorded for this clonotype. V gene TRBV29-1 combines with J gene TRBJ2-3; either TRBD1 or TRBD2 may supply D (6 bases each). V was cut by 0 bases and J by 0 bases, with 16 bases left in between. The CDR3 contains 17 residues. The germline gives CDR1 SQVTM, CDR2 ANQGSEA. Here the CDR3 reads CSVEDFTTGRSTDTQYF. CDR3 bases: TGCAGCGTTGAAGACTTCACCACAGGGAGGAGCACAGATACGCAGTATTTT.

This clonotype was seen at least ten times. The gene calls are TRBV18 and TRBJ1-1, with D perhaps TRBD1 (6 bases). CDR3 size: 15 residues. Trimming removed 3 bases from V and 0 bases from J, with 11 bases in between. Germline V lookup: CDR1 KGHSH, CDR2 LQKENI. The CDR3 DNA reads TGTGCCAGCTCACCTGTACAGGGACTGAACACTGAAGCTTTCTTT. Protein: CASSPVQGLNTEAFF.

This clonotype came up a few times. Only one base separates this from a far larger clonotype, so it likely reflects a read error. This chain joins TRBV19 and TRBJ2-1, with 13 bases aligning to TRBD2. Germline V gene sequence: CDR1 LNHDA, CDR2 SQIVND (reference sequence). V gave up 8 bases and J gave up 10 bases; unmatched junction bases: 5. The CDR3 extends over 13 amino acids. The CDR3 coding sequence is TGTGCCAGTGGACTAGCGGGAGACCACGAGCAGTTCTTC. Translating it yields CASGLAGDHEQFF. Complete variable domain (other parts from reference TRBV19 and TRBJ2-1): DGGITQSPKYLFRKEGQNVTLSCEQNLNHDAMYWYRQDPGQGLRLIYYSQIVNDFQKGDIAEGYSVSREKKESFPLTVTSAQKNPTAFYLCASGLAGDHEQFFGPGTRLTVL.

This clonotype was observed at least ten times. The rearrangement uses TRBV5-1 and TRBJ1-1; 8 bases map to TRBD1. V trimming: 5 bases; J trimming: 1 base; junction bases outside the gene matches: 4. The germline gives CDR1 SGHRS, CDR2 YFSETQ. The CDR3 is 14 residues long. The CDR3 loop is CASRSGTGNTEAFF. Here the CDR3 DNA reads TGCGCCAGCAGGTCCGGGACAGGGAACACTGAAGCTTTCTTT.

This chain connects TRBV28 to TRBJ1-6; D gene ambiguous. The CDR3 length is 16 residues. The germline V gene encodes CDR1 MDHEN and CDR2 SYDVKM. Between the trimmed V and J ends, which lost 1 base and 7 bases, there was a span of 14 bases. The CDR3 sequence is CASSLYPGARNSPLHF. The CDR3 nucleotides are TGTGCCAGCAGTTTATACCCGGGTGCCCGCAATTCACCCCTCCACTTT.

Turning to this clonotype: This is likely an artifact of a read error, given a far larger clone one base away. The chain joins TRBV5-5 to TRBJ2-1; 14 bases match TRBD2. Per the germline V gene, CDR1 is SGHKS and CDR2 is YYEKEE (reference sequence). The CDR3 runs to 14 residues. With 5 bases clipped from V and 10 bases from J, the junction kept 5 bases outside the gene matches. The CDR3 DNA reads as TGTGCCAGCAGTGGGACTAGCGGGAGCTCCGAGCAGTTCTTC. It specifies CASSGTSGSSEQFF.

As to this clonotype: A far larger clone is only one base removed, so a read error is likely. The chain has TRBV5-1 and TRBJ2-7; the D is unclear. Trimming pared 4 bases from V and 7 bases from J, leaving 15 bases between. The CDR3 sequence is 13 residues long. In germline, CDR1 is SGHRS, CDR2 YFSETQ. The CDR3 spells CASSLPLAGEQYF. For the CDR3, the DNA is TGCGCCAGCAGCCTCCCTCTGGCCGGTGAGCAGTACTTC.

A word on this clonotype: One base separates it from a far larger clone, so it is likely a read error. Since no conserved phenylalanine or tryptophan closes the CDR3, a read error is the likely cause. The chain recombines TRBV13 with TRBJ2-7, with TRBD2 as a possible D gene (5 bases). The V gene lost 5 bases and the J gene lost 3 bases, with 11 bases spanning the gap. The CDR3 has 13 amino acids. Germline values: CDR1 PRHDT, CDR2 FYEKMQ (reference sequence). The chain's CDR3 is CASSHGLIYEQYY. CDR3 nucleotides: TGTGCCAGCAGCCATGGACTTATCTACGAGCAGTACTAC.